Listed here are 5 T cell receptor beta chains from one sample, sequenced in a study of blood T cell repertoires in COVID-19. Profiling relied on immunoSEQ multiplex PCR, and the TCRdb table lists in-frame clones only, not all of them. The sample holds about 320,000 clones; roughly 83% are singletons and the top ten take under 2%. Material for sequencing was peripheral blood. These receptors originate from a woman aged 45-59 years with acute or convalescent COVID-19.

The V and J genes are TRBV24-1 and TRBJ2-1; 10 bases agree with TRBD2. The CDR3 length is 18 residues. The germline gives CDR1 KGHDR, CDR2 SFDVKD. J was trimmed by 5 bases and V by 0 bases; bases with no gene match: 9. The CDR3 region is CATSDLSKAGGPNNEQFF. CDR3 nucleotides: TGTGCCACCAGTGATTTGAGCAAAGCGGGAGGGCCTAACAATGAGCAGTTCTTC.

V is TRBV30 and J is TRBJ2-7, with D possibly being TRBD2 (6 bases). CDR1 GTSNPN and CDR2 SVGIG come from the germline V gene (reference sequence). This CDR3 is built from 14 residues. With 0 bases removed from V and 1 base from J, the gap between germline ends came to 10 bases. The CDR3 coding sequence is TGTGCCTGGAGTGTCATCGGGGGATCCTACGAGCAGTACTTC. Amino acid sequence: CAWSVIGGSYEQYF.

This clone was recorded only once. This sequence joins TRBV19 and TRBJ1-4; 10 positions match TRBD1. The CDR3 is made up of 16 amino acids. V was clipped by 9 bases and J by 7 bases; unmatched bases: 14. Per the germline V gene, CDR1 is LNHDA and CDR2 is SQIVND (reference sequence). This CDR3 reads CASLTNVGQGSEKLFF. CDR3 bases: TGTGCCAGCTTAACTAACGTGGGACAGGGGAGTGAAAAACTGTTTTTT.

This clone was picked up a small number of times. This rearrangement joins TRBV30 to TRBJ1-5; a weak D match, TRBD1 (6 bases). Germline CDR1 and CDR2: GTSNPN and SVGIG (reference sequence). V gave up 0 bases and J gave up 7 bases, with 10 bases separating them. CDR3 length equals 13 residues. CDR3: CAWSVIGGQPQHF. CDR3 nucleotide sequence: TGTGCCTGGAGTGTAATTGGGGGCCAGCCCCAGCATTTT. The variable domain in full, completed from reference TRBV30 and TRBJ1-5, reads SQTIHQWPATLVQPVGSPLSLECTVEGTSNPNLYWYRQAAGRGLQLLFYSVGIGQISSEVPQNLSASRPQDRQFILSSKKLLLSDSGFYLCAWSVIGGQPQHFGDGTRLSIL.

For the CDR3, the DNA is TGTGCCAGCAGGGGGGCCACAGATACGCAGTATTTT. It translates to CASRGATDTQYF. The V call is TRBV12-3 or TRBV12-4, the J call TRBJ2-3; D possibly corresponds to TRBD1 (6 bases). This CDR3 contains 12 residues. The germline V and J ends were trimmed by 6 bases and 2 bases, with 6 bases remaining between them.